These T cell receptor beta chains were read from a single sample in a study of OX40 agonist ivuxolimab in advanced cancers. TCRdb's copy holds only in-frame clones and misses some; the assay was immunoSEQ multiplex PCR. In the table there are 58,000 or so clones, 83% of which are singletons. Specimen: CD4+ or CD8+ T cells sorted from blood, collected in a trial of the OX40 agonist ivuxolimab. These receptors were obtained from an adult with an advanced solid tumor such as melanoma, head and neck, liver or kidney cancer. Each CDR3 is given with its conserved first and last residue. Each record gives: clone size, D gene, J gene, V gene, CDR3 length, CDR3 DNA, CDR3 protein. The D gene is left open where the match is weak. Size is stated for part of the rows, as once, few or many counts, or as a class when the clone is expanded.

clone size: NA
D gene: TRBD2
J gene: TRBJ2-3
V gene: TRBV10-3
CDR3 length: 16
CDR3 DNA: TGTGCCATCAGTGAAGGACTAGCGGGTATCACAGATACGCAGTATTTT
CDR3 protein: CAISEGLAGITDTQYF

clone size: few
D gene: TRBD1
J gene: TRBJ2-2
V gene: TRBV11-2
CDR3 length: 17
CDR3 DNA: TGTGCCAGCAGCTTAGAGCGGGACAGGGGTAACACCGGGGAGCTGTTTTTT
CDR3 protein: CASSLERDRGNTGELFF

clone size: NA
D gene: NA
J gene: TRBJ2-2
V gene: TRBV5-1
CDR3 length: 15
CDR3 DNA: TGCGCCAGCAGGCGGACAGAGCTTTACCTCGGGGAGCTGTTTTTT
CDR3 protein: CASRRTELYLGELFF

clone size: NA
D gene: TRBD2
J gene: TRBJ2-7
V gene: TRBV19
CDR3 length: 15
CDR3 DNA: TGTGCCAGTAGTATCACGGCGGGAGAACCCTACGAGCAGTACTTC
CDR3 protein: CASSITAGEPYEQYF

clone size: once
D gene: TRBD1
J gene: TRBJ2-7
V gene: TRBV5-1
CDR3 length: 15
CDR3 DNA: TGCGCCAGCAGCCGCAGAACGACAGGGCCGGGCGAGCAGTACTTC
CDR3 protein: CASSRRTTGPGEQYF

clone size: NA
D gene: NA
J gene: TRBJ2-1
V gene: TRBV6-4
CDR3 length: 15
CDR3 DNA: TGTGCCAGCAGTCTCAGCACAGCCTCCTACAATGAGCAGTTCTTC
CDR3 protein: CASSLSTASYNEQFF

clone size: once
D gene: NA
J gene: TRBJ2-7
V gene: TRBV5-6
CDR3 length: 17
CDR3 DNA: TGTGCCAGCAGCCCACCTTTGGGCAGGGCCGAAGGAGACGAGCAGTACTTC
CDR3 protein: CASSPPLGRAEGDEQYF

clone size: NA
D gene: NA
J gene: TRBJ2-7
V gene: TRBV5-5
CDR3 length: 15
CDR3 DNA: TGTGCCAGCAGCCGTAACCGGGACACTTCTTACGAGCAGTACTTC
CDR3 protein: CASSRNRDTSYEQYF

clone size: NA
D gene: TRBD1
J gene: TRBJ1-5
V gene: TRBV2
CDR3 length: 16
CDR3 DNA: TGTGCCAGCAGTGATGGGACAGGAGCAAGCAATCAGCCCCAGCATTTT
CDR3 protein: CASSDGTGASNQPQHF

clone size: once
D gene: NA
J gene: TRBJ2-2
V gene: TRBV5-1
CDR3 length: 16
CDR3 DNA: TGCGCCAGCAGCCGGACAGGGAGGGGAGACACCGGGGAGCTGTTTTTT
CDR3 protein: CASSRTGRGDTGELFF

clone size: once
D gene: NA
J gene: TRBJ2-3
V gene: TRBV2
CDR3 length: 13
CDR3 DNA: TGTGCCAGCAGTGTCCGGGAGACAGATACGCAGTATTTT
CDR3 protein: CASSVRETDTQYF

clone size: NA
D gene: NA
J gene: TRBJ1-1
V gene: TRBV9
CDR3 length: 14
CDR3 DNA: TGTGCCAGCAGCGTAGCCTCTGGACGAACTGAAGCTTTCTTT
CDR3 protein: CASSVASGRTEAFF

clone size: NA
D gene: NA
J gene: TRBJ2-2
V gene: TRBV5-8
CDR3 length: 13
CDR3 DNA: TGTGCCGGGAAGGACTACAACACCGGGGAGCTGTTTTTT
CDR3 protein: CAGKDYNTGELFF

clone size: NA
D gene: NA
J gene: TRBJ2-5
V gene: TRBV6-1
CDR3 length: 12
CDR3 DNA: TGTGCCAGCAGTGAAGGGGGCGGGGCCCAGTACTTC
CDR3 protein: CASSEGGGAQYF

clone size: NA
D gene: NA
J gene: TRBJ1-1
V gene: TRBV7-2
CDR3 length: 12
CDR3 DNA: TGTGCCAGCAGCTTAGTAGGGGATCCAGCTTTCTTT
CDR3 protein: CASSLVGDPAFF

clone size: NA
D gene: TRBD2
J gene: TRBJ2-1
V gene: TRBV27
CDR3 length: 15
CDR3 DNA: TGTGCCAGCAGTACCGGGACTAGCGGGTACAATGAGCAGTTCTTC
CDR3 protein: CASSTGTSGYNEQFF

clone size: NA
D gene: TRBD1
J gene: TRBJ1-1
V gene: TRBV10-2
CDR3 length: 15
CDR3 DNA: TGCGCCAGCAGAGGTCTCGGACAGGGAAACACTGAAGCTTTCTTT
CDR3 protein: CASRGLGQGNTEAFF

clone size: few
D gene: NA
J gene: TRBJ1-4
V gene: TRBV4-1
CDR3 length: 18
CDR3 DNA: TGCGCCAGCAGCCAAGGGGTGTTAGGTCTTAATTCGGAAGGAAAACTGTTTTTT
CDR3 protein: CASSQGVLGLNSEGKLFF

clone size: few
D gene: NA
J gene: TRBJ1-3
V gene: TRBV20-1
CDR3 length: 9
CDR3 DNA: TGCAGTGTCCCGACGGTACGTTCCTTT
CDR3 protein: CSVPTVRSF

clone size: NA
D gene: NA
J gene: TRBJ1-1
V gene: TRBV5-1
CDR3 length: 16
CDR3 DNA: TGCGCCAGCAGCTTGGAGGGAGCCGTAATGAACACTGAAGCTTTCTTT
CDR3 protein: CASSLEGAVMNTEAFF

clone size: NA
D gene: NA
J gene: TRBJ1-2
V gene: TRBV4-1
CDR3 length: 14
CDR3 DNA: TGCGCCAGCAGCCAAGACGCGGACGGGTATGGCTACACCTTC
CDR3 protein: CASSQDADGYGYTF

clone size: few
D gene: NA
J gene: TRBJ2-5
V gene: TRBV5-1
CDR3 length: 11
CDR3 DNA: TGCGCCAGCAGCTTGGAAGAGACCCAGTACTTC
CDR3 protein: CASSLEETQYF

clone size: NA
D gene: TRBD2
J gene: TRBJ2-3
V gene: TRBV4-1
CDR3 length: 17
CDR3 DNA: TGCGCCAGCAGCCAAGGGGGACTAGCAGCTAGCACAGATACGCAGTATTTT
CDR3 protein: CASSQGGLAASTDTQYF

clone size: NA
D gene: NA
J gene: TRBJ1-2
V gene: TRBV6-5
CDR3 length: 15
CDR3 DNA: TGTGCCAGCAGTTACTCGAATAGGGCCGCTGATGGCTACACCTTC
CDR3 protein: CASSYSNRAADGYTF

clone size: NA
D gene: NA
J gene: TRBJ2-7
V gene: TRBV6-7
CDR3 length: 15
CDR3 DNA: TGTGCCAGCAGTTACTCCCGGGGGAAAGGTGGCGAGCAGTACTTC
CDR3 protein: CASSYSRGKGGEQYF

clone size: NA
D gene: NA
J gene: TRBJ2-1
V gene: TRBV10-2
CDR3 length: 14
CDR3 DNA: TGCGCCAGCACTAGGACTAATTCCTACAATGAGCAGTTCTTC
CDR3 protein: CASTRTNSYNEQFF